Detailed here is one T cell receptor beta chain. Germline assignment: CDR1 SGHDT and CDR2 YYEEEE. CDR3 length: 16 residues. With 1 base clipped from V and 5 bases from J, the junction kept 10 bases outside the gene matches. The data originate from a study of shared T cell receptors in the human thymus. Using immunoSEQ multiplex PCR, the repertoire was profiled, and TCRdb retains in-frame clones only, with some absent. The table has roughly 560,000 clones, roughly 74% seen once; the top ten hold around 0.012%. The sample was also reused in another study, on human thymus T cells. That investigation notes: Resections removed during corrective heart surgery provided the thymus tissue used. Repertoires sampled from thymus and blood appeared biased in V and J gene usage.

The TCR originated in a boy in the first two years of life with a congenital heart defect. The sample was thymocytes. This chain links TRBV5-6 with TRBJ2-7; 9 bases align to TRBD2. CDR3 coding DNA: TGTGCCAGCAGCTTGTTACTTAGCGGGAGCGCTAACGAGCAGTACTTC. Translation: CASSLLLSGSANEQYF.